This is a list of T cell receptor beta chains from one sample in a study of metastatic and nonmetastatic thyroid tumors. With MiXCR, TCRdb reprocessed the PCR reads. The table has about 33,000 clones, roughly 19% seen once. The material sequenced was blood. The receptors stem from a male donor with papillary thyroid cancer or a benign thyroid nodule (not recorded which). Some clones in this sample may be carry-over from other donors' samples. Each CDR3 is given with its conserved first and last residue. Each record gives: V gene, J gene, CDR3 protein.

v_call: TRBV19
j_call: TRBJ2-2
cdr3_aa: CASSYLGGGWSGELFF

v_call: TRBV27
j_call: TRBJ2-7
cdr3_aa: CASSYQWIHEQYF

v_call: TRBV6-5
j_call: TRBJ1-1
cdr3_aa: CASSYDRGNTEAFF

v_call: TRBV6-2/TRBV6-3
j_call: TRBJ2-3
cdr3_aa: CASSYSLEADTQYF

v_call: TRBV6-5
j_call: TRBJ2-5
cdr3_aa: CASSLQGGYETQYF

v_call: TRBV7-9
j_call: TRBJ2-4
cdr3_aa: CASSPAILNIQYF

v_call: TRBV19
j_call: TRBJ1-1
cdr3_aa: CASSTDRFNTEAFF

v_call: TRBV20-1
j_call: TRBJ2-7
cdr3_aa: CSAGPLDSPTYEQYF

v_call: TRBV18
j_call: TRBJ2-7
cdr3_aa: CASSSIPGRSSYEQYF

v_call: TRBV6-1
j_call: TRBJ1-3
cdr3_aa: CASTRTRERNTIYF

v_call: TRBV5-4
j_call: TRBJ2-7
cdr3_aa: CASSLAPGQGISYEQYF

v_call: TRBV6-4
j_call: TRBJ2-5
cdr3_aa: CASSATQRTLQETQYF

v_call: TRBV12-5
j_call: TRBJ1-5
cdr3_aa: CAIGYAPTGVGQPQQF

v_call: TRBV20-1
j_call: TRBJ1-1
cdr3_aa: CSARRGFDTEAFF

v_call: TRBV15
j_call: TRBJ2-2
cdr3_aa: CATSRGRPTGELFF

v_call: TRBV5-1
j_call: TRBJ1-5
cdr3_aa: CASSSGTGGQPQHF

v_call: TRBV7-8
j_call: TRBJ1-6
cdr3_aa: CASSLVQRNSPLHF

v_call: TRBV6-4
j_call: TRBJ2-1
cdr3_aa: CASSDRGYEQFF

v_call: TRBV9
j_call: TRBJ1-3
cdr3_aa: CASSVDRAGNTIYF

v_call: TRBV5-1
j_call: TRBJ1-3
cdr3_aa: CASSSDIGNTIYF

v_call: TRBV6-1
j_call: TRBJ1-5
cdr3_aa: CASSPRGEAQPQHF

v_call: TRBV18
j_call: TRBJ1-5
cdr3_aa: CASSPGQEQPQHF

v_call: TRBV20-1
j_call: TRBJ2-2
cdr3_aa: CSVRGRAVGELFF

v_call: TRBV24-1
j_call: TRBJ2-1
cdr3_aa: CATSDRQGSSYNEQFF

v_call: TRBV5-1
j_call: TRBJ2-5
cdr3_aa: CASSLGGMTQYF

v_call: TRBV11-2
j_call: TRBJ2-1
cdr3_aa: CASSLENIKGQQFF

v_call: TRBV28
j_call: TRBJ1-1
cdr3_aa: CASSLFRTGGGEAFF